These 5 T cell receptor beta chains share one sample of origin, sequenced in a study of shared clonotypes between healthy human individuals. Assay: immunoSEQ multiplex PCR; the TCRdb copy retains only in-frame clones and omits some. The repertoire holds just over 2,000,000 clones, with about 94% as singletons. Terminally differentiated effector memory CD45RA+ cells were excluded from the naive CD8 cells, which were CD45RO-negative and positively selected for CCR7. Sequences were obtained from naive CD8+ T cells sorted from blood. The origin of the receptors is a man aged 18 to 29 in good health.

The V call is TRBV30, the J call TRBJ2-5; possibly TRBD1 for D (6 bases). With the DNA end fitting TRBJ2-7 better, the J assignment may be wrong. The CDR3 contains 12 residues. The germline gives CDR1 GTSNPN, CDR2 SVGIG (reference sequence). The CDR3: CAWGRQADEQYF. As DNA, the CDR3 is TGTGCCTGGGGGCGACAGGCCGACGAGCAGTACTTC.

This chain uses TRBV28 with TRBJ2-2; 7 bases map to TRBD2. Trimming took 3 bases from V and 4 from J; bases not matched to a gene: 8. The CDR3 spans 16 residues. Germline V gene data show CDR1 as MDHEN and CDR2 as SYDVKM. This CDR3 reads CASSFLRGSVTGELFF. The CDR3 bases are TGTGCCAGCAGTTTTTTGCGGGGGTCGGTCACCGGGGAGCTGTTTTTT.

DNA of the CDR3: TGTGCCAGCAGTCCCTATATCACAGATACGCAGTATTTT. Protein: CASSPYITDTQYF. The chain employs TRBV27 and TRBJ2-3; D is unclear. The CDR3 loop spans 13 amino acids. The germline gives CDR1 MNHEY, CDR2 SMNVEV (reference sequence). The V and J ends lost 5 bases and 2 bases respectively, with 8 bases between them.

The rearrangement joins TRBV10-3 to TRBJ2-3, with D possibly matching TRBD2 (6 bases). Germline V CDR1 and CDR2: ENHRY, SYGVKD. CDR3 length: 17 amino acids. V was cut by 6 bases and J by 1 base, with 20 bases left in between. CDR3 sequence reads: CAISGTKGRGGTDTQYF. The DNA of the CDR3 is TGTGCCATCAGCGGCACCAAGGGGCGGGGAGGCACAGATACGCAGTATTTT.

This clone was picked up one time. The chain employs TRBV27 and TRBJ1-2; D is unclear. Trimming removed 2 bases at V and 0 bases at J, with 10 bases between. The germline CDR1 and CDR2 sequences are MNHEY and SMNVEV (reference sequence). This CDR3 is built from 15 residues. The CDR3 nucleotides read TGTGCCAGCAGTTTACTGGGTCTGACTAACTATGGCTACACCTTC. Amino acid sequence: CASSLLGLTNYGYTF.